These 12 T cell receptor beta chains were sequenced from one sample in a study of CD8 T cells in ankylosing spondylitis. General study points: For ankylosing spondylitis blood, a TCR beta motif of about 8 highly homologous variants appeared characteristic.

TCRdb analysed the 5' RACE reads with MiXCR anew, one entry per CDR3 protein. Here the sample spans 670,000 or so distinct CDR3 sequences, 15% to 20% being singletons. Their recognized antigens are unknown. The material sequenced was blood, either unsorted or a sorted T cell fraction (not recorded which). The receptor set was obtained from a male donor with ankylosing spondylitis.

This clonotype came up a few times. The chain has TRBV5-1 and TRBJ1-2; no clear D. CDR1 is SGHRS and CDR2 is YFSETQ in the germline V gene. This CDR3 contains 13 residues. V lost 4 bases, J lost 8 bases, and 15 bases lay in between. CDR3 nucleotides: TGCGCCAGCAGCCTGGGAGAGCGGCAAGGCTACACCTTC. Protein product: CASSLGERQGYTF.

This clonotype was counted between two and nine times. One end of the junction is discordant with germline, which a read error may explain. This chain uses TRBV20-1 with TRBJ2-1; D gene uncertain. The V gene's germline CDR1 is DFQATT and CDR2 SNEGSKA (reference sequence). The CDR3 loop spans 13 amino acids. The CDR3 region is CSARDQRTSGAVF. CDR3 coding DNA: TGCAGTGCTAGAGACCAACGGACGTCGGGTGCGGTCTTC.

The rearrangement uses TRBV27 and TRBJ2-1; D is unclear. Germline CDR1 is MNHEY and CDR2 is SMNVEV (reference sequence). CDR3 length: 12 residues. V was cut by 2 bases and J by 11 bases, with 10 bases left in between. In DNA, the CDR3 is TGTGCCAGCAGTTTAGGGGTGGGTAAGCAGTTCTTC. Amino acid sequence: CASSLGVGKQFF.

This clonotype was seen a handful of times. The genes are TRBV7-2 and TRBJ1-4; D gene uncertain. Per the germline V gene, CDR1 is SGHTA and CDR2 is FQGNSA. Trimming took off 4 bases at V and 10 bases at J, with 10 bases between the two ends. The CDR3 has 12 residues. CDR3 in DNA: TGTGCCAGCAGCTATATCGTGGGAAAACTGTTTTTT. Translation gives CASSYIVGKLFF.

The chain is built from TRBV3-1 and TRBJ2-1; 11 positions match TRBD1. The CDR3 loop spans 15 amino acids. CDR1 LGHDT and CDR2 YNNKEL come from the germline V gene (reference sequence). Unmatched junction bases numbered 9, after V lost 5 bases and J lost 9 bases. CDR3 sequence: CASSSPGQGVGEQFF. The CDR3 DNA is TGTGCCAGCAGCTCGCCGGGACAGGGGGTTGGTGAGCAGTTCTTC.

The V call is TRBV5-1, the J call TRBJ1-1, with D possibly being TRBD1 (5 bases). Germline V gives CDR1 SGHRS, CDR2 YFSETQ. V lost 2 bases and J 3 bases, leaving 8 bases between the germline ends. The CDR3 consists of 13 residues. For the CDR3, the DNA is TGCGCCAGCAGCTTTGGGGCATACACTGAAGCTTTCTTT. Translating gives CASSFGAYTEAFF.

The CDR3 is CASSYHSGTYEQYF. For the CDR3, the DNA is TGTGCCAGCAGCTACCATTCGGGTACCTACGAGCAGTACTTC. The rearrangement uses TRBV7-2 and TRBJ2-7; D ambiguous. Trimming removed 4 bases at V and 2 bases at J, with 12 bases between. There are 14 residues in the CDR3. Germline CDR1 reads SGHTA; CDR2 reads FQGNSA.

The table lists this clonotype with a few counts. The DNA is left out, because the CDR3 cannot be placed on it with certainty; the CDR3 is given as TCRdb lists it. V and J are TRBV24-1 and TRBJ2-3; the table's D call, TRBD1, was not checked against the DNA. CDR1 KGHDR and CDR2 SFDVKD come from the germline V gene. Counting both end residues, the CDR3 totals 16 amino acids. The chain's CDR3 is CATSDSGQGKTDTQYF.

Only a few counts were recorded for this clonotype. This sequence joins TRBV5-1 and TRBJ2-1, with D unresolved. Trimming removed 6 bases at V and 0 bases at J, with 13 bases between. Germline CDR1 SGHRS, CDR2 YFSETQ. The CDR3 loop spans 15 amino acids. The CDR3 DNA sequence: TGCGCCAGCAACCCCCGTGTAAGCTCCTACAATGAGCAGTTCTTC. It is translated as CASNPRVSSYNEQFF.

This clonotype was counted at least ten times. The rearrangement joins TRBV20-1 to TRBJ2-2, with a possible D match to TRBD2 (5 bases). The CDR3 loop spans 14 amino acids. Trimming pared 3 bases from V and 5 bases from J, leaving 13 bases between. CDR1 and CDR2 from the germline V gene are DFQATT and SNEGSKA (reference sequence). The CDR3: CSASSGSGTGELFF. DNA of the CDR3: TGCAGTGCTAGCTCCGGGTCGGGGACCGGGGAGCTGTTTTTT.

The rearrangement joins TRBV20-1 to TRBJ2-6; perhaps TRBD2 as D (6 bases). Trimming removed 6 bases at V and 3 bases at J, with 15 bases between. The germline gives CDR1 DFQATT, CDR2 SNEGSKA (reference sequence). CDR3 size: 15 residues. The DNA of the CDR3 is TGCAGTGCCCCAGACCCGGGAGTTGGGGCCAACGTCCTGACTTTC. Translating gives CSAPDPGVGANVLTF.

This clonotype showed up just a few times. The chain links TRBV10-3 to TRBJ2-1, with D possibly matching TRBD2 (5 bases). Trimming shortened V by 3 bases and J by 0 bases, and 18 bases separated the two germline ends. The CDR3 spans 18 residues. Germline V gene sequence: CDR1 ENHRY, CDR2 SYGVKD. DNA for the CDR3: TGTGCCATCAGTGACCCTCGAGGGCCATTGAGCTCCTACAATGAGCAGTTCTTC. Translating it yields CAISDPRGPLSSYNEQFF.